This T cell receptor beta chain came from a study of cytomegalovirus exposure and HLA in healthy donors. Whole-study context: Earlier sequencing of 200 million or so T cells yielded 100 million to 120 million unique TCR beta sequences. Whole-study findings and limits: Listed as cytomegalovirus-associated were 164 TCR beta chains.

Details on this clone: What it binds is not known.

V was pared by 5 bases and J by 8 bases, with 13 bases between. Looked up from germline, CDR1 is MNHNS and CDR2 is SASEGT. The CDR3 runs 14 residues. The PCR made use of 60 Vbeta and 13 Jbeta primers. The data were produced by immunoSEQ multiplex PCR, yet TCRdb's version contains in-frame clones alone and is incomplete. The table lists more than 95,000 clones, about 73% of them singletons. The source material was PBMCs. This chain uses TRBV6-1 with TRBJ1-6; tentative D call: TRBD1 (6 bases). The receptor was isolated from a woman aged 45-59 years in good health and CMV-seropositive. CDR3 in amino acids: CASSSRGVDSPLHF. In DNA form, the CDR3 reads TGTGCCAGCAGTAGCAGGGGTGTGGATTCACCCCTCCACTTT.